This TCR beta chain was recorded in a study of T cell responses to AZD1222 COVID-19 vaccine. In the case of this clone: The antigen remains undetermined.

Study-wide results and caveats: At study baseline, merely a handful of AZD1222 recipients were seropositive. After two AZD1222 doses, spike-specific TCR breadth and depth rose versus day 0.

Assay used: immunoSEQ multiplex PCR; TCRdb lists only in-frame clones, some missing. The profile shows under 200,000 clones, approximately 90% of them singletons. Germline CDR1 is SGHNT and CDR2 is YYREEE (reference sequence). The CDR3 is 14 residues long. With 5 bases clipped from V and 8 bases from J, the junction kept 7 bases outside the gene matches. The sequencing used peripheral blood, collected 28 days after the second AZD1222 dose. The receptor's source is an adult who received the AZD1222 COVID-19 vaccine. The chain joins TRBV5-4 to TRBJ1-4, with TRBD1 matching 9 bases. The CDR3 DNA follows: TGTGCCAGCAGTCAGGACAGGGGAGCCGAAAAACTGTTTTTT. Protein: CASSQDRGAEKLFF.